These 9 T cell receptor beta chains share one sample of origin, sequenced in a study of blood T cell repertoires in COVID-19. TCRdb's table, derived via immunoSEQ multiplex PCR, lists solely in-frame clones and lacks some. In the table there are about 130,000 clones, roughly 77% of which are singletons. Sequencing input: peripheral blood. All receptors come from a woman in her seventies with COVID-19, enrolled during active disease.

The genes are TRBV5-1 and TRBJ2-1; D ambiguous. The CDR3 contains 14 residues. CDR1 SGHRS and CDR2 YFSETQ come from the germline V gene. The V gene lost 4 bases and the J gene lost 7 bases, with 15 bases spanning the gap. The CDR3 nucleotides read TGCGCCAGCAGCGGCCTCGGAGCCGAAAATGAGCAGTTCTTC. Translation gives CASSGLGAENEQFF.

The chain couples TRBV7-9 to TRBJ1-6, with D possibly TRBD1 on 6 matching bases. Trimming shortened V by 7 bases and J by 7 bases, and 17 bases separated the two germline ends. Germline CDR1 and CDR2: SEHNR and FQNEAQ (reference sequence). The CDR3 is 15 residues long. The CDR3 is CASTIPGHQNSPLHF. CDR3 sequence (DNA): TGTGCCAGCACCATACCGGGACATCAGAATTCACCCCTCCACTTT.

The DNA of the CDR3 is TGTGCCAGCAGCGGACAGATTTACAGTGGTGGGGATTCACCCCTCCACTTT. Its protein product is CASSGQIYSGGDSPLHF. The J gene is TRBJ1-6, the V gene TRBV9; D may be TRBD1 (5 bases). V lost 3 bases and J lost 8, with 21 bases in between. There are 17 residues in the CDR3. Germline V gene lookup returns CDR1 SGDLS and CDR2 YYNGEE.

This clone was counted a single time. This same CDR3 is encoded by further DNA sequences in the sample. The chain carries TRBV6-1 and TRBJ1-5; TRBD1 agrees at 7 bases. The CDR3 extends over 15 amino acids. Germline CDR1 MNHNS, CDR2 SASEGT. Germline trimming cut 0 bases from V and 1 base from J; bases unmatched to any gene: 0. The CDR3 DNA is TGTGCCAGCAGTGAAGCAGGGGGCAGCAATCAGCCCCAGCATTTT. Protein product: CASSEAGGSNQPQHF.

The chain links TRBV7-2 to TRBJ2-7; weak D call: TRBD1 (6 bases). This CDR3 has 14 residues. V lost 3 bases and J 6 bases, leaving 15 bases between the germline ends. Germline values: CDR1 SGHTA, CDR2 FQGNSA. The CDR3 region is CASSFPGAGVEQYF. The CDR3 nucleotides are TGTGCCAGCAGCTTCCCCGGGGCAGGGGTCGAGCAGTACTTC.

The chain couples TRBV6-1 to TRBJ1-5, with D possibly being TRBD1 (5 bases). Germline lookup yields CDR1 MNHNS and CDR2 SASEGT. The V end lost 3 bases, the J end lost 7 bases, and 16 bases lay between the germline ends. The CDR3 extends over 15 amino acids. CDR3: CASSEPGWMGQPQHF. The CDR3 DNA is TGTGCCAGCAGTGAGCCAGGGTGGATGGGGCAGCCCCAGCATTTT.

The chain recombines TRBV18 with TRBJ1-4, with D possibly matching TRBD1 (6 bases). V was trimmed by 6 bases and J by 5 bases, leaving 16 bases between them. There are 15 residues in the CDR3. Germline values: CDR1 KGHSH, CDR2 LQKENI. CDR3 protein: CASSQGGSQNEKLFF. In DNA form, the CDR3 reads TGTGCCAGCTCCCAAGGGGGTTCCCAAAATGAAAAACTGTTTTTT.

V is TRBV6-5 and J is TRBJ1-2, with TRBD1 identical over 7 bases. The CDR3 sequence is 13 residues long. Germline trimming cut 5 bases from V and 7 bases from J; bases unmatched to any gene: 7. Per germline, CDR1 MNHEY and CDR2 SVGAGI. CDR3 sequence (DNA): TGTGCCAGCAGTCGAACAGGGGACTCTGGCTACACCTTC. Amino acids: CASSRTGDSGYTF.

The chain couples TRBV6-1 to TRBJ2-3; TRBD2 agrees at 9 bases. Germline lookup yields CDR1 MNHNS and CDR2 SASEGT. The CDR3 sequence is 16 residues long. With 2 bases clipped from V and 8 bases from J, the junction kept 11 bases outside the gene matches. CDR3 residues: CASSETIAGSGGTQYF. In DNA form, the CDR3 reads TGTGCCAGCAGTGAAACTATCGCGGGTAGCGGGGGTACGCAGTATTTT.